Given below is one T cell receptor (beta chain) in context. Its cognate antigen is unknown. This sample is drawn from a study of response to subunit inactivated influenza vaccine. MiXCR, run by TCRdb on the RT-PCR reads, gives a single entry per CDR3 protein. Of 800,000 to 1,000,000 distinct CDR3 sequences listed, around 20% are singletons. Overall study findings and caveats: Authors suggested that a seasonal influenza vaccination recruits few new T cells each time.

Trimming cost V 4 bases and J 5 bases; bases outside gene matches: 9. The germline CDR1 and CDR2 sequences are SGHRS and YFSETQ. This CDR3 comprises 15 residues. V is TRBV5-1 and J is TRBJ2-1; 7 nucleotides align to TRBD1. The source was PBMCs from blood, collected 5 days after vaccination. The sequence derives from a man aged 50-60 years who received an inactivated influenza vaccine. The CDR3 protein is CASSILGQTNNEQFF. In nucleotides, the CDR3 is TGCGCCAGCAGCATCTTGGGACAGACAAACAATGAGCAGTTCTTC.